This T cell receptor (beta chain) was identified in a study of cytotoxic CD8 clonotypes in ibrutinib-treated CLL. Study-wide results and caveats: Elevated clonality accompanied ibrutinib response, with a return toward baseline values at progression. Baseline levels of clonality went above those of age-matched healthy donors and moved with circulating CD8+ T-cell counts.

TCRdb's copy holds only in-frame clones and misses some; the assay was immunoSEQ multiplex PCR. In the table there are about 140,000 clones, 70% to 85% of which are singletons. Concerning this clone: Antigen specificity is unknown.

The V end lost 0 bases, the J end lost 2 bases, and 10 bases lay between the germline ends. Germline V gene sequence: CDR1 SGDLS, CDR2 YYNGEE. This CDR3 contains 15 residues. The TCR comes from a human donor with chronic lymphocytic leukemia. The V gene is TRBV9, the J gene TRBJ2-3; possible D gene TRBD1, 5 bases. The starting material was PBMCs, obtained after 12 months of ibrutinib treatment. The CDR3 protein is CASSVVGADTDTQYF. The CDR3 DNA is TGTGCCAGCAGCGTAGTTGGGGCAGACACAGATACGCAGTATTTT. The full variable domain, with the rest looked up from reference TRBV9 and TRBJ2-3, is DSGVTQTPKHLITATGQRVTLRCSPRSGDLSVYWYQQSLDQGLQFLIQYYNGEERAKGNILERFSAQQFPDLHSELNLSSLELGDSALYFCASSVVGADTDTQYFGPGTRLTVL.